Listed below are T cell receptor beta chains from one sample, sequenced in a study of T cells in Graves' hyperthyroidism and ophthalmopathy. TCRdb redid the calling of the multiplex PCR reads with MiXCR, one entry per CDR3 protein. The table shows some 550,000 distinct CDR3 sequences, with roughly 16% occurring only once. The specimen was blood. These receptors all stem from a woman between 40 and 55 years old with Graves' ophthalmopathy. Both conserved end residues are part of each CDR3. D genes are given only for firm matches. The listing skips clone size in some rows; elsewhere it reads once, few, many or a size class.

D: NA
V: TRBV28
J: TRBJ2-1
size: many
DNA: TGTGCCAGCAGTAGACATAGCTCCTACAATGAGCAGTTCTTC
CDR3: CASSRHSSYNEQFF

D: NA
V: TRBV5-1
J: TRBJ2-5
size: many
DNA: TGCGCCAGCAGCCCCCCCTTGGGGACTCGAGAGACCCAGTACTTC
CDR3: CASSPPLGTRETQYF

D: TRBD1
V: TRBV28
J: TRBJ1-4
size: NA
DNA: TGTGCCAGCAGTCCCCTGGGACAGGGAGGTGGTGAAAAACTGTTTTTT
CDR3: CASSPLGQGGGEKLFF

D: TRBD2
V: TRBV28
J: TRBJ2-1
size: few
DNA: TGTGCCAGCAGTTCACTAGCGGGAGGGGTCTACAATGAGCAGTTCTTC
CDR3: CASSSLAGGVYNEQFF

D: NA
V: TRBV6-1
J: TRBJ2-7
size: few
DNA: TGTGCCAGCAGTCAAAGGCTTAGGACAAATCCCTACGAGCAGTACTTC
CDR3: CASSQRLRTNPYEQYF

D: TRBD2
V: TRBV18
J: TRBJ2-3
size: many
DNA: TGTGCCAGCTCACCGACCCCTATTAGCGGGGTCACAGATACGCAGTATTTT
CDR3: CASSPTPISGVTDTQYF

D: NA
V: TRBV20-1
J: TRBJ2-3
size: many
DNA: TGCAGTGCTAGAGACGCGGTTCTAGCCGTAGATACGCAGTATTTT
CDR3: CSARDAVLAVDTQYF

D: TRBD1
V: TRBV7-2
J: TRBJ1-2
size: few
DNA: TGTGCCAGCAGCAGAGGACAGGGGGAGTATGGCTACACCTTC
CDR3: CASSRGQGEYGYTF

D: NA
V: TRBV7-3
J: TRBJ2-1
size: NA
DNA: TGCGCCAGCAGCCAAGGGAACTACAATGAGCAGTTCTTC
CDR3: CASSQGNYNEQFF

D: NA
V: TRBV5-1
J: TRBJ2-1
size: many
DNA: TGCGCCAGCAGCTTGGAATCGCGATCCTACAATGAGCAGTTCTTC
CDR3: CASSLESRSYNEQFF

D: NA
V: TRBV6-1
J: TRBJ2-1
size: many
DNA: TGTGCCAGCACCCCGGACTTCTACAATGAGCAGTTCTTC
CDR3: CASTPDFYNEQFF

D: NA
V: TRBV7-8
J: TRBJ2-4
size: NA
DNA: TGTGCCAGCAGCTTAGCGGGGCCAGGGCCCAAAAACATTCAGTACTTC
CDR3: CASSLAGPGPKNIQYF

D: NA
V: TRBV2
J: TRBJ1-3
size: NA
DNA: TGTGCCAGCAGTGGAAGTGGAGGGGTCGGAAACACCATATATTTT
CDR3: CASSGSGGVGNTIYF

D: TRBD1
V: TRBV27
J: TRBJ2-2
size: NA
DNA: TGTGCCAGCACCACGGACAGGGGGGGGACCGGGGAGCTGTTTTTT
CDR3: CASTTDRGGTGELFF

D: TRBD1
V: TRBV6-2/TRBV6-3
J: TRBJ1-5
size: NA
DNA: TGTGCCAGCAGTTATGGGACAGGGACTTTCAATCAGCCCCAGCATTTT
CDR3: CASSYGTGTFNQPQHF

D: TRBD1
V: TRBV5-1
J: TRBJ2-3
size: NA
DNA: TGCGCCAGCAGCTACGTCGGTGACAGGGGGACAGATACGCAGTATTTT
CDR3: CASSYVGDRGTDTQYF

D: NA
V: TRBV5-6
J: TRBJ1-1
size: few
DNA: TGTGCCAGCAACTTGGGAGGACGGAACACTGAAGCTTTCTTT
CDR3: CASNLGGRNTEAFF

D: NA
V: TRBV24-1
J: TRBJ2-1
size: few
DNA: TGTGCCACCAGTGAAAGTGGTGAGCAGTTCTTC
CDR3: CATSESGEQFF

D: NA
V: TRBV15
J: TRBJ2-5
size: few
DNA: TGTGCCACCAGCAGCGGGGCTCACGGTTACTTC
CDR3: CATSSGAHGYF

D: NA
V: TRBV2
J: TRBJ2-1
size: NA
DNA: TGTGCCAGCAGTGAGACAAGCTCCTACAATGAGCAGTTCTTC
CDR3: CASSETSSYNEQFF

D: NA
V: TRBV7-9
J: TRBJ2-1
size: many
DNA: TGTGCCAGCAGCTTAGTGGGACCCAGCGATGAGCAGTTCTTC
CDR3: CASSLVGPSDEQFF

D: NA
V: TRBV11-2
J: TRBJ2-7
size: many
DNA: TGTGCCAGCAGCCCAGACAGAGACTACGAGCAGTACTTC
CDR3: CASSPDRDYEQYF

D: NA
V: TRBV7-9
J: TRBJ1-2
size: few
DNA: TGTGCCAGCAGCCCGACAGTATCTGGCTACACCTTC
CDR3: CASSPTVSGYTF

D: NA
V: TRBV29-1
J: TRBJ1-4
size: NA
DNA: TGCAGCGTTGGCGCCAGCCCAACTAATGAAAAACTGTTTTTT
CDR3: CSVGASPTNEKLFF

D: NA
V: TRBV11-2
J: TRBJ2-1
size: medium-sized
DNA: TGTGCCAGCAGCTTCCTGCAGGGAGGCAATGAGCAGTTCTTC
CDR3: CASSFLQGGNEQFF

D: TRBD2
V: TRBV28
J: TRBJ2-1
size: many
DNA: TGTGCCAGCAGTTTGGGTAGGGGGTGGTGGCTAGCGGGAGGGAGGTATGGTGAGCAGTTCTTC
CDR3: CASSLGRGWWLAGGRYGEQFF

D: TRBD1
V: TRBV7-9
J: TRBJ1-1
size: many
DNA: TGTGCCAGCAGCGCCTCAGGGGGGGGTGAAGCTTTCTTT
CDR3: CASSASGGGEAFF

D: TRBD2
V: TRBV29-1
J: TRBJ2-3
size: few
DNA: TGCAGCGCTTCAGCGGGGGGGCTCACAGATACGCAGTATTTT
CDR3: CSASAGGLTDTQYF

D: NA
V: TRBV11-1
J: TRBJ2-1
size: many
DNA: TGTGCCAGCAGCTTTAGGTTGGAGATCCCCCCGGGTGAGCAGTTCTTC
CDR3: CASSFRLEIPPGEQFF

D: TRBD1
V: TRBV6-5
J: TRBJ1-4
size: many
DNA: TGTGCCAGCAGTTATCAGGGGGACAATGAAAAACTGTTTTTT
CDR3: CASSYQGDNEKLFF

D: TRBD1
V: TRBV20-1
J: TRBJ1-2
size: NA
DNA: TGCAGTGTCCCCCTCCGTGGGACAGGGGGCTCAGTTGGCTACACCTTC
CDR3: CSVPLRGTGGSVGYTF

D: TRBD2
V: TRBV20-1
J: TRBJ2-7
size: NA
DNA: TGCAGTGCTCCCCCCCGGCGCGGGGGCTACGAGCAGTACTTC
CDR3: CSAPPRRGGYEQYF

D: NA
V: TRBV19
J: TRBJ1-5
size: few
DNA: TGTGCCAGTCAGCCCCCGGGCAATCAGCCCCAGCATTTT
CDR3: CASQPPGNQPQHF

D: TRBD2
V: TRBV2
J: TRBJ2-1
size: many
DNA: TGTGCCAGCAGTGGACTAGCGGGAGGGGTCTACAATGAGCAGTTCTTC
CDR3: CASSGLAGGVYNEQFF

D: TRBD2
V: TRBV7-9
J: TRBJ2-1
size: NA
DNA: TGTGCCAGCAGCTTAGGGACTAGCGACGTGCGGAATGAGCAGTCCTTC
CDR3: CASSLGTSDVRNEQSF

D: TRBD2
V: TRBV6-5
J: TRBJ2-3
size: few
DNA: TGTGCCAGCAGTTACTCCTCTGGGCTAGCGGGAGGTGGAGATACGCAGTATTTT
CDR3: CASSYSSGLAGGGDTQYF

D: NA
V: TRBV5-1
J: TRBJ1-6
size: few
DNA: TGCGCCAGCAGCTTGGGAAGTAGCTCCTATAATTCACCCCTCCACTTT
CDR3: CASSLGSSSYNSPLHF

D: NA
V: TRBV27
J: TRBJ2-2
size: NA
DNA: TGTGCCAGCAGTGTAACAGGGATGCTACGGACCGGGGAGCTGTTTTTT
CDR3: CASSVTGMLRTGELFF

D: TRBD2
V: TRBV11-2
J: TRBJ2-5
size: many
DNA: TGTGCCAGCAGCTCTCTAGCGGGGGCGGGGGAGGGGGAGACCCAGTACTTC
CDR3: CASSSLAGAGEGETQYF

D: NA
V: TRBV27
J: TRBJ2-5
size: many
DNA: TGTGCCAGCAGACCTATCGTCGGATACCAAGAGACCCAGTACTTC
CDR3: CASRPIVGYQETQYF

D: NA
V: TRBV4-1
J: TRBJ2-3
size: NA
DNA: TGCGCCAGCAGCCAAGAGGGGGCGGATGCTAGCACAGATACGCAGTATTTT
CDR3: CASSQEGADASTDTQYF

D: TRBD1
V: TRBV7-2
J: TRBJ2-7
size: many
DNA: TGTGCCAGCAGCTTAGGGGACAGCTACGAGCAGTACTTC
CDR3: CASSLGDSYEQYF

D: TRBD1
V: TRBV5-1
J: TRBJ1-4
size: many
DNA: TGCGCCAGCAACCTCTCCCGGGACAGCGTCCTACAAATGCCTGAAAAACTGTTTTTT
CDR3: CASNLSRDSVLQMPEKLFF

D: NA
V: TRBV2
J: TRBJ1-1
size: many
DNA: TGTGCCAGCAGGCAGGGTACGACCACTGAAGCTTTCTTT
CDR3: CASRQGTTTEAFF

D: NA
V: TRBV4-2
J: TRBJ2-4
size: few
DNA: TGTGCCAGCAGCCAAGATTCGGGGGAAGGGGGGAGCAACATTCAGTACTTC
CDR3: CASSQDSGEGGSNIQYF

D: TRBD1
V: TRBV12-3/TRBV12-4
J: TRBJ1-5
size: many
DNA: TGTGCCAGCAGCCTGACAGGGGGCGCCTACTACAATCAGCCCCAGCATTTT
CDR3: CASSLTGGAYYNQPQHF

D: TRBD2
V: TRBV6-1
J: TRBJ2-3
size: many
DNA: TGTGCCAGCAGTTACAGCGAACTAGCGTCTCCGCAGTATTTT
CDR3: CASSYSELASPQYF

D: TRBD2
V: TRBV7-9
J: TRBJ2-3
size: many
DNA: TGTGCCAGCAGCCTCTCCGTGACTAGCGGGAGAAGCACAGATACGCAGTATTTT
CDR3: CASSLSVTSGRSTDTQYF